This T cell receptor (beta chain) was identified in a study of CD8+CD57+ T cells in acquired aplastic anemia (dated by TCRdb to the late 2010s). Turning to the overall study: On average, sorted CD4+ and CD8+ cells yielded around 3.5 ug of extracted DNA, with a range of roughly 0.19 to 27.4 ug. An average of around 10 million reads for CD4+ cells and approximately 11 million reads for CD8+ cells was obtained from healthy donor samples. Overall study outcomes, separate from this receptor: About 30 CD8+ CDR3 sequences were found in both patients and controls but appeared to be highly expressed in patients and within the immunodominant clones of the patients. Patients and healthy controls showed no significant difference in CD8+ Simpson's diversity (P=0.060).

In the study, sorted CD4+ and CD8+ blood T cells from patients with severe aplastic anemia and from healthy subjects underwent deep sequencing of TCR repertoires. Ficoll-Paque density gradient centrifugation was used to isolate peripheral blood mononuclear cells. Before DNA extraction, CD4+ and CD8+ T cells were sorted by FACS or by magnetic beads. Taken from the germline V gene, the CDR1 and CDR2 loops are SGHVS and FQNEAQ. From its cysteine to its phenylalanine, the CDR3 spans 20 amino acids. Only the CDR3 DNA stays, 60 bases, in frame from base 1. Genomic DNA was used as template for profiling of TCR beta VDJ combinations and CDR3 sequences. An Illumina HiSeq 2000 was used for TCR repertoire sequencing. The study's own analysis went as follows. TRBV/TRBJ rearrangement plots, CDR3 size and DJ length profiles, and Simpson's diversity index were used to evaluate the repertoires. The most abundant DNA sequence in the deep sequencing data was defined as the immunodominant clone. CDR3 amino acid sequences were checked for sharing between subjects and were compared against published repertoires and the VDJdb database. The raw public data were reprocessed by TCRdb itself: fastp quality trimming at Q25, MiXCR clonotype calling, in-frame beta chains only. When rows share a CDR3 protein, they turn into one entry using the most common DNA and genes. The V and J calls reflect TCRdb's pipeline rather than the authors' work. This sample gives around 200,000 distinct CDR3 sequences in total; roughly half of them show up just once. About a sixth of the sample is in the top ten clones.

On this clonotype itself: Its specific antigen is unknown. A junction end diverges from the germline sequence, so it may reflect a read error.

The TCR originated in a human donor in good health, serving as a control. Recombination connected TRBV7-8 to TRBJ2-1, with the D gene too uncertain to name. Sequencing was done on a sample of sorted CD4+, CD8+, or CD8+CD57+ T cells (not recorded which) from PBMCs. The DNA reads TGTGCCAGCAGCTTAGCGCGAGGCAGATTTTCTATAAGCTCCTATAATGAGCAGTTCTTC. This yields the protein CASSLARGRFSISSYNEQFF.